The rows below give T cell receptor beta chains drawn from one sample of a study of siplizumab effects on memory and regulatory T cells. Here immunoSEQ multiplex PCR was the method, and the copy in TCRdb shows in-frame clones only, minus some. In the table there are approximately 48,000 clones, about 93% of which are singletons. Sequenced sample: CD8+ T cells sorted from blood. Receptors were obtained from a human donor in good health. Both conserved end residues are part of each CDR3. D genes are given only for firm matches. Not all rows give a size; the values are once, few, many and, for expanded clones, a class.

V	size	D	J	DNA	CDR3
TRBV4-1	once	TRBD1	TRBJ2-7	TGCGCCAGCAGCGGGACAGGGGAGGCTTACGAGCAGTACTTC	CASSGTGEAYEQYF
TRBV11-2	-	-	TRBJ1-1	TGTGCCAGCAGCTCAAGTGTGGACACTGAAGCTTTCTTT	CASSSSVDTEAFF
TRBV7-9	-	-	TRBJ2-1	TGTGCCAGCAGCTTAGCGCTGGCTAGCCTCAATGAGCAGTTCTTC	CASSLALASLNEQFF
TRBV27	-	-	TRBJ2-6	TGTGCCAGCAGCCTTATCCGCGGGTCTGGGGCCAACGTCCTGACTTTC	CASSLIRGSGANVLTF
TRBV19	few	-	TRBJ2-1	TGTGCCAGTAGTATTGAAACGGCCCGGGATTCCGACGACAATGAGCAGTTCTTC	CASSIETARDSDDNEQFF
TRBV5-1	-	-	TRBJ2-3	TGCGCCAGCAGCTTCGGACTAACAGATACGCAGTATTTT	CASSFGLTDTQYF
TRBV19	-	-	TRBJ2-2	TGTGCCAGTAGTATCTCTTCCCTACCGTACGCCGGGGAGCTGTTTTTT	CASSISSLPYAGELFF
TRBV5-6	-	-	TRBJ1-2	TGTGCCAGCAGCCCGGCAGCCTATGGCTACACCTTC	CASSPAAYGYTF
TRBV5-5	-	-	TRBJ2-7	TGTGCCAGCAGCTTGACTAGCTCGGGCGAGCAGTACTTC	CASSLTSSGEQYF
TRBV27	-	TRBD2	TRBJ2-7	TGTGCCAGCGGTTTGGGGGGGTTCTACGAGCAGTACTTC	CASGLGGFYEQYF
TRBV10-1	once	-	TRBJ2-7	TGCGCCAGCAGTGAGCCCGGCTACGAGCAGTACTTC	CASSEPGYEQYF
TRBV7-9	-	TRBD2	TRBJ2-4	TGTGCCAGCAGCTCGACTAGCGGGAATGACATTCAGTACTTC	CASSSTSGNDIQYF
TRBV6-4	-	TRBD2	TRBJ2-3	TGTGCCAGCAGTTTGACTAGCGGGAGCACAGATACGCAGTATTTT	CASSLTSGSTDTQYF
TRBV30	-	-	TRBJ2-7	TGTGCCTGGGGGAGGGGGGCCTACGAGCAGTACTTC	CAWGRGAYEQYF
TRBV18	-	TRBD1	TRBJ2-7	TGTGCCAGCTCACCGGGAGACAGGGGACCCTACGAGCAGTACTTC	CASSPGDRGPYEQYF
TRBV11-2	-	-	TRBJ2-5	TGTGCCAGCAGCTTAGGTCGGGCCCGAGGAAGAGAGACCCAGTACTTC	CASSLGRARGRETQYF
TRBV6-5	-	TRBD2	TRBJ2-1	TGTGCCAGCAGTTACTCGTTTAGCGGGAGAACCCATGAGCAGTTCTTC	CASSYSFSGRTHEQFF
TRBV29-1	-	TRBD2	TRBJ2-1	TGCAGCGTTGTCGTGACTAGCGGCAGTGGGACCTACAATGAGCAGTTCTTC	CSVVVTSGSGTYNEQFF
TRBV19	-	-	TRBJ1-2	TGTGCCAGTAGTATCCTAGGGATCTATGGCTACACCTTC	CASSILGIYGYTF
TRBV7-9	-	TRBD1	TRBJ2-1	TGTGCCAGCAGCTCCATCACAGGGGAAAAAGGCAATGAGCAGTTCTTC	CASSSITGEKGNEQFF
TRBV2	-	TRBD2	TRBJ2-1	TGTGCCAGCAGTGACCACCTAGCGGGAGTTTTATACAATGAGCAGTTCTTC	CASSDHLAGVLYNEQFF
TRBV7-9	-	TRBD1	TRBJ2-2	TGTGCCAGCAGCTTCTATCCAGGGGGCTTCGACACCGGGGAGCTGTTTTTT	CASSFYPGGFDTGELFF
TRBV6-5	once	TRBD1	TRBJ2-7	TGTGCCACCCGGGACAGGCACACCTCTTACTACGAGCAGTACTTC	CATRDRHTSYYEQYF
TRBV27	-	TRBD2	TRBJ2-1	TGTGCCAGCACCCTAGGGACTAGCGGGCCCAACAATGAGCAGTTCTTC	CASTLGTSGPNNEQFF
TRBV12-5	-	-	TRBJ2-1	TGTGCTAGTGGTTTCTCTATCTCGACAGGAGGATCGTACAATGAGCAGTTCTTC	CASGFSISTGGSYNEQFF
TRBV21-1	-	-	TRBJ2-5	TGTGCCAGCAGGGCAGAGCAAGAGACCCAGTACTTC	CASRAEQETQYF
TRBV27	-	-	TRBJ2-3	TGTGCCAGCAGTTTTTCTGTTCTAGCAGATACGCAGTATTTT	CASSFSVLADTQYF
TRBV5-1	-	-	TRBJ1-3	TGCGCCAGCAGCTCCAGCAATCGAGGAAACACCATATATTTT	CASSSSNRGNTIYF
TRBV27	-	TRBD2	TRBJ2-7	TGTGCCAGCAGTTTATGGCCCCCAGGCGGGAGAAACCCCCACGAGCAGTACTTC	CASSLWPPGGRNPHEQYF
TRBV12-5	-	-	TRBJ2-5	TGTGCTAGTGGTTCTCGTGGGGGGTCTCAAGAGACCCAGTACTTC	CASGSRGGSQETQYF
TRBV7-9	-	-	TRBJ1-1	TGTGCCAGCAGCTGGGCCAGGGGTGAAGCTTTCTTT	CASSWARGEAFF
TRBV27	-	TRBD2	TRBJ2-1	TGTGCCAGCAGTTCGTCCCTAGCGGGAGGGCCGGGTGAGCAGTTCTTC	CASSSSLAGGPGEQFF
TRBV6-4	-	-	TRBJ2-6	TGTGCCAGCAGTGACGGAGGGGCGGCTGGGGCCAACGTCCTGACTTTC	CASSDGGAAGANVLTF
TRBV29-1	-	TRBD2	TRBJ2-1	TGCAGCGTTGCCCCCAGCGGGAGGGTGTACAATGAGCAGTTCTTC	CSVAPSGRVYNEQFF
TRBV7-3	-	TRBD2	TRBJ2-3	TGTGCCAGCAGTAGACTAGCGGGAGCGGTAGATACGCAGTATTTT	CASSRLAGAVDTQYF
TRBV9	-	-	TRBJ1-2	TGTGCCAGCAGCGACCGGGACCTCTATGGCTACACCTTC	CASSDRDLYGYTF
TRBV9	-	-	TRBJ1-2	TGTGCCAGCAGCGTAGGGGGGGCGCCCTATGGCTACACCTTC	CASSVGGAPYGYTF
TRBV10-2	-	TRBD1	TRBJ2-7	TGCGCCGGCACGACAGGGGACGGTTACGAGCAGTACTTC	CAGTTGDGYEQYF
TRBV5-1	-	-	TRBJ2-7	TGCGCCAGCAGCTTGGAAGGTTTCACCTACGAGCAGTACTTC	CASSLEGFTYEQYF
TRBV25-1	-	-	TRBJ2-5	TGTGCCAGCAGTTATAGCGGCTTAGAAGAGACCCAGTACTTC	CASSYSGLEETQYF
TRBV7-9	-	TRBD2	TRBJ2-5	TGTGCCAGCAGCACCTGGGGCGGGAGGGTTATGGAGACCCAGTACTTC	CASSTWGGRVMETQYF
TRBV27	-	-	TRBJ1-5	TGTGCCAGCAGCTCATACGGCCCGTGGCCCCAGCATTTT	CASSSYGPWPQHF
TRBV25-1	once	TRBD2	TRBJ2-2	TGTGCCAGCAGTGAGCGACTAGCGGGAGCTTTCGGGGAGCTGTTTTTT	CASSERLAGAFGELFF
TRBV27	-	-	TRBJ1-5	TGTGCCAGCAGTTTAACTAGCAATCAGCCCCAGCATTTT	CASSLTSNQPQHF
TRBV18	-	-	TRBJ2-1	TGTGCCAGCTCACCAACCTCGGGGGACCGAGTCGTCAATGAGCAGTTCTTC	CASSPTSGDRVVNEQFF
TRBV27	-	-	TRBJ2-7	TGTGCCAGCAGTTTTACCGAAACCTACGAGCAGTACTTC	CASSFTETYEQYF
TRBV28	-	-	TRBJ1-4	TGTGCCAGCAGTTTTTCGGTTAGTCGGGAAAAACTGTTTTTT	CASSFSVSREKLFF
TRBV9	-	TRBD1	TRBJ2-7	TGTGCCAGCAGCGTAGAGGGACAGTTCGTCGACGAGCAGTACTTC	CASSVEGQFVDEQYF
TRBV6-5	-	-	TRBJ1-2	TGTGCCAGCAGTTACGGATCTTCGGCCTATGGCTACACCTTC	CASSYGSSAYGYTF
TRBV28	-	TRBD1	TRBJ2-7	TGTGCCAGCAGTAACAGGGGTCCACGAAGCTACGAGCAGTACTTC	CASSNRGPRSYEQYF